Listed here are 20 T cell receptor beta chains from one sample, sequenced in a study of cytomegalovirus exposure and HLA in healthy donors. The PCR employed 60 Vbeta primers together with 13 Jbeta primers. Clones were read by immunoSEQ multiplex PCR, and TCRdb kept only the in-frame ones, dropping some. The data show 220,000 or so clones, about 74% seen once. The sample taken for sequencing was PBMCs. The receptor source for this set is a young woman in good health and CMV-seronegative.

This clone was picked up a small number of times. V is TRBV7-9 and J is TRBJ1-1; the match to TRBD1 covers 7 bases. V shed 4 bases, J shed 1 base, and the junction held 9 bases outside the gene matches. The CDR3 runs to 16 residues. In germline, CDR1 is SEHNR, CDR2 FQNEAQ (reference sequence). CDR3 in amino acids: CASSSPQGRTNTEAFF. The CDR3 bases are TGTGCCAGCAGCTCCCCACAGGGGCGGACGAACACTGAAGCTTTCTTT. Combining the CDR3 with reference TRBV7-9 and TRBJ1-1 gives the whole variable domain DTGVSQNPRHKITKRGQNVTFRCDPISEHNRLYWYRQTLGQGPEFLTYFQNEAQLEKSRLLSDRFSAERPKGSFSTLEIQRTEQGDSAMYLCASSSPQGRTNTEAFFGQGTRLTVV.

The CDR3 here is CASSRQGVANYGYTF. The CDR3, as DNA: TGTGCCAGTAGTCGGCAGGGGGTAGCTAACTATGGCTACACCTTC. V gene TRBV19 combines with J gene TRBJ1-2, with 7 positions matching TRBD1. After removal of 5 bases from V and 0 bases from J, the junction contained 6 bases not matched to a gene. CDR1 and CDR2 from the germline V gene are LNHDA and SQIVND (reference sequence). This CDR3 contains 15 residues.

The chain recombines TRBV6-5 with TRBJ1-6; D gene ambiguous. CDR1 and CDR2 (germline): MNHEY, SVGAGI. V was pared by 5 bases and J by 10 bases, with 9 bases between. CDR3 length equals 12 residues. Here the CDR3 reads CASSGTYSPLHF. In DNA, the CDR3 is TGTGCCAGCAGTGGCACATACTCACCCCTCCACTTT.

This clone has only a few counts. The same CDR3 arises from other DNA sequences in this sample as well. J is TRBJ1-1 and V is TRBV5-1; unclear D gene. CDR3 length: 13 residues. The V end lost 4 bases, the J end lost 6 bases, and 13 bases lay between the germline ends. Germline CDR1 SGHRS, CDR2 YFSETQ. CDR3 region: CASSVGAYAEAFF. In DNA form, the CDR3 reads TGCGCCAGCAGCGTCGGAGCCTACGCTGAAGCTTTCTTT.

The chain joins TRBV10-2 to TRBJ1-6; TRBD1 matches at 8 bases. The CDR3 length is 15 residues. Germline-derived CDR1 and CDR2 are WSHSY and SAAADI. The junction had 3 bases not matched to a gene; V was cut back by 3 bases and J by 5 bases. CDR3 protein: CASSEGQGNNSPLHF. CDR3 nucleotide sequence: TGCGCCAGCAGTGAAGGACAGGGAAATAATTCACCCCTCCACTTT.

Turning to this clone: This specimen includes other DNA sequences encoding the same CDR3. The rearrangement joins TRBV7-2 to TRBJ1-2; no clear D gene. The germline V gene has CDR1 SGHTA and CDR2 FQGNSA. V was pared by 5 bases and J by 4 bases, with 8 bases between. The CDR3 has 12 amino acids. This CDR3 is CASSSNSYGYTF. DNA of the CDR3: TGTGCCAGCAGCAGCAACTCCTATGGCTACACCTTC.

This chain links TRBV5-1 with TRBJ2-7, with 8 bases fitting TRBD2. The V gene end was trimmed by 8 bases and the J gene end by 7 bases; junction bases not matched to a gene: 11. This CDR3 contains 13 residues. CDR1 and CDR2 (germline): SGHRS, YFSETQ. As DNA, the CDR3 is TGCGCCAGTTCCACGATAGCGGGGACGGAGCAGTACTTC. Translated, it gives CASSTIAGTEQYF.

The chain couples TRBV28 to TRBJ2-7, with 7 bases lining up with TRBD1. CDR3 length equals 13 residues. V lost 2 bases to trimming and J lost 5 bases; unmatched junction nucleotides: 3. Per germline, CDR1 MDHEN and CDR2 SYDVKM. CDR3 amino acids: CASSLRGQDEQYF. CDR3 bases: TGTGCCAGCAGTTTAAGGGGGCAGGACGAGCAGTACTTC.

The chain carries TRBV7-9 and TRBJ2-1; TRBD2 aligns across 10 bases. The CDR3 spans 16 residues. V was clipped by 6 bases and J by 0 bases; unmatched bases: 5. Germline-derived CDR1 and CDR2 are SEHNR and FQNEAQ (reference sequence). This CDR3 is CASRRLAGGSYNEQFF. The CDR3 bases are TGTGCCAGCAGGCGACTAGCGGGCGGCTCCTACAATGAGCAGTTCTTC.

The chain is built from TRBV7-3 and TRBJ2-3; TRBD1 matches at 7 bases. Losses at the gene ends were 5 bases for V and 2 bases for J; bases not matched to a gene: 7. Germline loops: CDR1 SGHTA, CDR2 FQGTGA. This CDR3 has 15 residues. The CDR3 DNA reads as TGTGCCAGCAGCCCCTGGACAGGAGACACAGATACGCAGTATTTT. This sequence encodes CASSPWTGDTDTQYF.

The chain recombines TRBV27 with TRBJ2-7; weak D call: TRBD2 (7 bases). Between the trimmed V and J ends, which lost 5 bases and 2 bases, there was a span of 22 bases. This CDR3 is built from 17 residues. Germline assignment: CDR1 MNHEY and CDR2 SMNVEV (reference sequence). The DNA for the CDR3 is TGTGCCAGCAGTCCTGGTCTAGCGGAGGGGGGGCCCTACGAGCAGTACTTC. This codes for CASSPGLAEGGPYEQYF.

The V call is TRBV7-3, the J call TRBJ2-1, with TRBD2 as a possible D gene (6 bases). This CDR3 is built from 13 residues. With 3 bases removed from V and 4 bases from J, the gap between germline ends came to 7 bases. Germline CDR1 SGHTA, CDR2 FQGTGA. CDR3 protein: CASSFAGYNEQFF. For the CDR3, the DNA is TGTGCCAGCAGCTTTGCGGGGTACAATGAGCAGTTCTTC.

The V call is TRBV5-1, the J call TRBJ1-4; D is unresolved. The V gene lost 5 bases and the J gene lost 8 bases, with 16 bases spanning the gap. This CDR3 has 14 residues. Germline V CDR1 and CDR2: SGHRS, YFSETQ. The CDR3 DNA is TGCGCCAGCAGTCGTCGGGAGGGAGGGGAAAAACTGTTTTTT. This gives the protein CASSRREGGEKLFF. Variable domain in full (rest from reference TRBV5-1 and TRBJ1-4): KAGVTQTPRYLIKTRGQQVTLSCSPISGHRSVSWYQQTPGQGLQFLFEYFSETQRNKGNFPGRFSGRQFSNSRSEMNVSTLELGDSALYLCASSRREGGEKLFFGSGTQLSVL.

This chain joins TRBV19 and TRBJ2-1, with 10 positions matching TRBD2. The CDR3 sequence is 16 residues long. After removal of 5 bases from V and 4 bases from J, the junction contained 8 bases not matched to a gene. Per germline, CDR1 LNHDA and CDR2 SQIVND (reference sequence). The DNA of the CDR3 is TGTGCCAGTAGTCTATCTAGCGGGAGACATTACAATGAGCAGTTCTTC. It specifies CASSLSSGRHYNEQFF.

CDR3: CASTKTGDSYEQYF. In DNA, the CDR3 is TGTGCCAGCACCAAGACAGGGGATTCCTACGAGCAGTACTTC. The chain couples TRBV6-6 to TRBJ2-7; 8 nucleotides match TRBD1. The ends lost 7 bases at V and 1 base at J; junction bases unmatched: 6. Germline CDR1 is MNHNY and CDR2 is SVGAGI (reference sequence). This CDR3 is 14 amino acids long.

The J gene is TRBJ2-5, the V gene TRBV10-3; TRBD1 matches 7 bases. V dropped 5 bases and J dropped 5; count of bases not matched to a gene: 5. The germline CDR1 and CDR2 sequences are ENHRY and SYGVKD. The CDR3 runs to 13 residues. CDR3 DNA sequence: TGTGCCATCAGTCCACAGGGGAGCGAGACCCAGTACTTC. This translates into CAISPQGSETQYF.

This chain connects TRBV6-5 to TRBJ1-1; possibly TRBD1 for D (6 bases). The germline V gene encodes CDR1 MNHEY and CDR2 SVGAGI. Trimming cost V 6 bases and J 6 bases, with 20 bases left between them. The length of the CDR3 is 15 residues. CDR3 region: CASRPPGHAEPEAFF. In nucleotides, the CDR3 is TGTGCCAGCAGACCCCCGGGACACGCTGAGCCTGAAGCTTTCTTT.

There are a few counts of this clone. This chain connects TRBV19 to TRBJ2-2, with 8 bases lining up with TRBD1. The CDR3 totals 14 residues. The V and J ends lost 8 bases and 7 bases, in that order; junction bases with no gene match: 9. Per germline, CDR1 LNHDA and CDR2 SQIVND (reference sequence). CDR3 bases: TGTGCCAGTCATAGACAGGGGTTTGGCGGGGAGCTGTTTTTT. Its protein product is CASHRQGFGGELFF.

The chain combines TRBV6-5 with TRBJ2-6; a weak D match, TRBD1 (5 bases). CDR3 length: 12 amino acids. The germline V gene has CDR1 MNHEY and CDR2 SVGAGI. Trimming stripped 0 bases from V and 13 bases from J, with 7 bases between. The CDR3 region is CASSYSTEVLTF. The CDR3 DNA reads TGTGCCAGCAGTTACTCGACAGAGGTCCTGACTTTC.

Comment on this clone: A junction boundary mismatches the germline segment, possibly from a read error. The rearrangement joins TRBV7-9 to TRBJ2-2; possibly TRBD2 for D (7 bases). Germline V CDR1 and CDR2: SEHNR, FQNEAQ (reference sequence). This CDR3 comprises 17 residues. CDR3 residues: CSSSPETGPGGTGELFF. The CDR3 DNA sequence: TGTTCCAGCAGCCCGGAGACAGGCCCGGGGGGCACCGGGGAGCTGTTTTTT.